This T cell receptor (beta chain) was obtained from a study of blood T cell repertoires in COVID-19. The repertoire was sequenced with immunoSEQ multiplex PCR; TCRdb's copy has only in-frame clones and lacks some. The sample includes tens of thousands of clones, about 88% of them seen just once. This clone was detected only a few times. Losses at the gene ends were 5 bases for V and 4 bases for J; bases not matched to a gene: 12. Germline CDR1 is SEHNR and CDR2 is FQNEAQ (reference sequence). CDR3 length: 16 amino acids. The chain links TRBV7-9 to TRBJ1-2, with 8 bases that match TRBD1. Sequences were obtained from peripheral blood. The sequence was obtained from a man between 60 and 75 years old with COVID-19, enrolled during active disease. CDR3 sequence reads: CASSPRTGRRPYGYTF. In DNA form, the CDR3 reads TGTGCCAGCAGCCCGAGGACAGGGCGAAGACCCTATGGCTACACCTTC.